The T cell receptor (beta chain) described here comes from a study of neurological immune-mediated disorders. Notes on the study in general: In multiple sclerosis patients, the repertoire cluster was unrelated to clinical or MRI findings. HTLV-1-associated myelopathy had the most TCR clonal expansion, and multiple sclerosis had the least, less than healthy controls.

This clonotype was observed many times. Its antigen is unidentified. The cDNA came from 5'RACE, which used 10-nucleotide random UMIs. TCRdb independently ran MiXCR on the 5' RACE reads; one entry per CDR3 protein. The sample lists under 75,000 distinct CDR3 sequences; 2.5% to 4% were seen once. The source is a woman between 50 and 59 years old with multiple sclerosis. Sequenced material: PBMCs.

The CDR3 sequence: CASSGGHLSGNTIYF. In nucleotides, the CDR3 is TGTGCCAGCAGCGGGGGACACCTCTCTGGAAACACCATATATTTT. The genes are TRBV7-9 and TRBJ1-3; D may be TRBD1 (6 bases). The CDR3 is made up of 15 amino acids. Per the germline V gene, CDR1 is SEHNR and CDR2 is FQNEAQ (reference sequence). With 5 bases removed from V and 0 bases from J, the gap between germline ends came to 11 bases.